Presented here are 25 T cell receptor beta chains from one specimen sequenced in a study of blood T cell repertoires in COVID-19. TCRdb keeps only in-frame clones here, not all; method: immunoSEQ multiplex PCR. The sample consists of over 200,000 clones, around four fifths of them appearing once. Sequenced input: peripheral blood. Every receptor here comes from a man in his forties with active or convalescent COVID-19.

The chain combines TRBV5-6 with TRBJ1-2; no firm D call. The CDR3 is 16 amino acids. Trimming stripped 1 base from V and 4 bases from J, with 17 bases between. The germline V gene encodes CDR1 SGHDT and CDR2 YYEEEE. CDR3 sequence: CASSLSRKATRYGYTF. DNA for the CDR3: TGTGCCAGCAGCTTGTCCCGTAAAGCAACCCGCTATGGCTACACCTTC.

The chain has TRBV5-1 and TRBJ2-5; maybe TRBD2 (6 bases). This CDR3 has 14 residues. With 4 bases removed from V and 3 bases from J, the gap between germline ends came to 13 bases. CDR1 SGHRS and CDR2 YFSETQ come from the germline V gene. CDR3 coding DNA: TGCGCCAGCAGCGCCCCAGAGCGGGAAGAGACCCAGTACTTC. Protein: CASSAPEREETQYF.

This sequence joins TRBV30 and TRBJ1-2, with D maybe TRBD1 (6 bases). V lost 2 bases and J lost 8, with 9 bases in between. CDR1 is GTSNPN, CDR2 SVGIG, per germline (reference sequence). The CDR3 spans 11 residues. In DNA form, the CDR3 reads TGTGCCTGGAGTAGGACAGACGGCTACACCTTC. It translates to CAWSRTDGYTF.

The gene calls are TRBV5-1 and TRBJ1-2; D possibly corresponds to TRBD1 (5 bases). Germline V gene lookup returns CDR1 SGHRS and CDR2 YFSETQ. The CDR3 consists of 12 residues. V gave up 5 bases and J gave up 3 bases, with 8 bases separating them. The DNA for the CDR3 is TGCGCCAGCAGGGGGACTGACTATGGCTACACCTTC. Protein sequence: CASRGTDYGYTF. The variable domain in full, with the rest retrieved from reference TRBV5-1 and TRBJ1-2, is KAGVTQTPRYLIKTRGQQVTLSCSPISGHRSVSWYQQTPGQGLQFLFEYFSETQRNKGNFPGRFSGRQFSNSRSEMNVSTLELGDSALYLCASRGTDYGYTFGSGTRLTVV.

This clone was seen repeatedly, ten times or more. The chain combines TRBV27 with TRBJ2-4; tentatively, D is TRBD1 (5 bases). Trimming removed 4 bases at V and 0 bases at J, with 13 bases between. There are 16 residues in the CDR3. CDR1 is MNHEY and CDR2 is SMNVEV in the germline V gene (reference sequence). The CDR3 region has the DNA TGTGCCAGCAGTTCGACAGCTAATCTAGCCAAAAACATTCAGTACTTC. Translating it yields CASSSTANLAKNIQYF.

The V and J genes are TRBV5-1 and TRBJ2-7; 9 nucleotides match TRBD1. CDR1 and CDR2 (germline): SGHRS, YFSETQ. V lost 3 bases to trimming and J lost 6 bases; unmatched junction nucleotides: 7. The CDR3 covers 14 residues. The CDR3 nucleotides are TGCGCCAGCAGCTCGGGACAGGGAGTCCCCGAGCAGTACTTC. It specifies CASSSGQGVPEQYF.

The CDR3 DNA is TGTGCCACCGGACAGGGGTCCGAGCAGTACTTC. Protein product: CATGQGSEQYF. This chain connects TRBV7-6 to TRBJ2-7; 9 nucleotides line up with TRBD1. The germline V gene encodes CDR1 SGHVS and CDR2 FNYEAQ. The CDR3 runs to 11 residues. V shed 10 bases, J shed 6 bases, and the junction held 4 bases outside the gene matches.

This clone was detected only once. This chain connects TRBV7-6 to TRBJ1-2, with TRBD1 as a possible D gene (6 bases). The ends were cut back, 1 base at V and 3 bases at J, with 12 bases in the middle. The germline V gene encodes CDR1 SGHVS and CDR2 FNYEAQ. The CDR3 loop spans 15 amino acids. Here the CDR3 reads CASSLGQGPYYGYTF. The CDR3 nucleotides are TGTGCCAGCAGCTTAGGGCAGGGGCCATACTATGGCTACACCTTC.

The chain's CDR3 is CASSLTGSGSFSTDTQYF. The CDR3 DNA is TGCGCCAGCAGCCTAACAGGGTCGGGTTCTTTCAGTACAGATACGCAGTATTTT. The chain combines TRBV5-1 with TRBJ2-3, with a weak D call TRBD1 (6 bases). From germline, CDR1 is SGHRS and CDR2 YFSETQ. The CDR3 is 18 residues long. V lost 4 bases to trimming and J lost 3 bases, with 24 bases between them.

The gene calls are TRBV18 and TRBJ2-4; TRBD1 is a possible D gene (6 bases). The germline V gene has CDR1 KGHSH and CDR2 LQKENI. Trimming cost V 3 bases and J 3 bases, with 9 bases left between them. The CDR3 is 14 amino acids. CDR3 sequence (DNA): TGTGCCAGCTCACCGTCCAGGGGCAAAAACATTCAGTACTTC. Protein sequence: CASSPSRGKNIQYF.

This chain joins TRBV9 and TRBJ1-4, with D perhaps matching TRBD1 (5 bases). Trimming removed 0 bases from V and 5 bases from J, with 11 bases in between. The CDR3 has 15 residues. The germline CDR1 and CDR2 sequences are SGDLS and YYNGEE. CDR3 sequence reads: CASSVAGGSNEKLFF. The CDR3 DNA sequence: TGTGCCAGCAGCGTAGCCGGGGGGTCGAATGAAAAACTGTTTTTT.

The chain is built from TRBV6-5 and TRBJ2-2, with D maybe TRBD2 (5 bases). The CDR3 is 15 residues long. V was trimmed by 4 bases and J by 0 bases, leaving 9 bases between them. Germline V lookup: CDR1 MNHEY, CDR2 SVGAGI. The CDR3: CASSSGKPNTGELFF. CDR3 sequence (DNA): TGTGCCAGCAGTTCGGGGAAACCGAACACCGGGGAGCTGTTTTTT.

The chain couples TRBV7-9 to TRBJ1-1; D is perhaps TRBD1 (6 bases). The V end was cut by 5 bases, the J end by 0 bases, with 10 bases between. The CDR3 is made up of 14 amino acids. Germline V lookup: CDR1 SEHNR, CDR2 FQNEAQ (reference sequence). The DNA for the CDR3 is TGTGCCAGCAGCCCGGACAGAATGAACACTGAAGCTTTCTTT. Translating it yields CASSPDRMNTEAFF.

Only a few counts were recorded for this clone. The chain couples TRBV2 to TRBJ2-7; D perhaps matches TRBD1 (5 bases). CDR3 size: 15 residues. V gave up 1 base and J gave up 2 bases, with 12 bases separating them. Germline V gene lookup returns CDR1 SNHLY and CDR2 FYNNEI. The CDR3 DNA follows: TGTGCCAGCAGTGAAGGGGCAGGGCCGACCTACGAGCAGTACTTC. Residues: CASSEGAGPTYEQYF.

The V call is TRBV5-1, the J call TRBJ1-2; no reliable D call. CDR3 size: 14 residues. Trimming took off 2 bases at V and 3 bases at J, with 11 bases between the two ends. CDR1 is SGHRS, CDR2 YFSETQ, per germline. DNA for the CDR3: TGCGCCAGCAGCTTTTCTGCGGGTGACTATGGCTACACCTTC. Translating it yields CASSFSAGDYGYTF.

This chain connects TRBV6-1 to TRBJ2-7; 7 bases map to TRBD1. This CDR3 is 15 amino acids long. V dropped 3 bases and J dropped 5; count of bases not matched to a gene: 10. CDR1 is MNHNS and CDR2 is SASEGT in the germline V gene. Written as DNA, the CDR3 is TGTGCCAGCAGTGACCGAGACAGGGATCGCGACGAGCAGTACTTC. Translated: CASSDRDRDRDEQYF.

V is TRBV6-5 and J is TRBJ1-5, with D uncertain. The CDR3 is 14 residues long. In germline, CDR1 is MNHEY, CDR2 SVGAGI. Deletions cut 6 bases from V and 7 bases from J, with 16 bases between. In DNA, the CDR3 is TGTGCCAGCAGCTACGGGGAGAGTAACCAGCCCCAGCATTTT. It specifies CASSYGESNQPQHF.

The rearrangement uses TRBV4-1 and TRBJ2-7, with D possibly being TRBD1 (5 bases). CDR3 size: 14 residues. Germline-derived CDR1 and CDR2 are MGHRA and YSYEKL. The V and J ends lost 2 bases and 4 bases respectively, with 12 bases between them. Here the CDR3 DNA reads TGCGCCAGCAGCCAATTCAAAGGGGCTTACGAGCAGTACTTC. As protein: CASSQFKGAYEQYF.

The V gene is TRBV30, the J gene TRBJ1-5, with D unresolved. Germline V lookup: CDR1 GTSNPN, CDR2 SVGIG (reference sequence). The CDR3 is made up of 13 amino acids. V lost 0 bases to trimming and J lost 1 base, with 4 bases between them. Here the CDR3 DNA reads TGTGCCTGGAGTGTATCAAGCAATCAGCCCCAGCATTTT. Translating gives CAWSVSSNQPQHF.

V and J are TRBV27 and TRBJ2-7, with D maybe TRBD1 (6 bases). Trimming took off 5 bases at V and 5 bases at J, with 16 bases between the two ends. The germline V gene encodes CDR1 MNHEY and CDR2 SMNVEV (reference sequence). This CDR3 is built from 14 residues. This chain's CDR3 is CASSRQGRLNEQYF. The CDR3 coding sequence is TGTGCCAGCAGTCGCCAGGGGCGGTTAAACGAGCAGTACTTC.

The rearrangement joins TRBV18 to TRBJ1-3, with D uncertain. V was pared by 6 bases and J by 0 bases, with 15 bases between. The CDR3 spans 16 residues. Germline V lookup: CDR1 KGHSH, CDR2 LQKENI. Here the CDR3 DNA reads TGTGCCAGCTCCCCTCCTGGAGTCCTCTCTGGAAACACCATATATTTT. Its translation: CASSPPGVLSGNTIYF.

In this sample, this clone turned up a few times. The chain combines TRBV11-3 with TRBJ2-4, with D hard to call. V lost 2 bases and J 0 bases, leaving 8 bases between the germline ends. The CDR3 totals 15 residues. CDR1 is SGHNT and CDR2 is YENEEA in the germline V gene. The CDR3 loop is CASSLSRIAKNIQYF. CDR3 coding DNA: TGTGCCAGCAGCTTATCCAGGATAGCCAAAAACATTCAGTACTTC.

Only a few counts were recorded for this clone. V and J are TRBV11-2 and TRBJ1-6; 7 bases match TRBD1. J gave up 7 bases and V 1 base, and 16 bases lay outside the gene matches. CDR1 is SGHAT and CDR2 is FQNNGV in the germline V gene. The CDR3 runs 19 residues. This chain's CDR3 is CASSLVPITGARLNSPLHF. CDR3 nucleotides: TGTGCCAGCAGCTTAGTCCCAATTACAGGGGCCAGATTAAATTCACCCCTCCACTTT. The whole variable domain, filled in from reference TRBV11-2 and TRBJ1-6, reads EAGVAQSPRYKIIEKRQSVAFWCNPISGHATLYWYQQILGQGPKLLIQFQNNGVVDDSQLPKDRFSAERLKGVDSTLKIQPAKLEDSAVYLCASSLVPITGARLNSPLHFGNGTRLTVT.

The chain employs TRBV27 and TRBJ1-5, with D unresolved. V lost 1 base to trimming and J lost 4 bases, with 5 bases between them. Germline loops: CDR1 MNHEY, CDR2 SMNVEV (reference sequence). This CDR3 contains 13 residues. CDR3 residues: CASSLYRNQPQHF. CDR3 nucleotides: TGTGCCAGCAGTTTATACAGAAATCAGCCCCAGCATTTT.

V and J are TRBV27 and TRBJ1-5; possibly TRBD1 for D (6 bases). Germline V lookup: CDR1 MNHEY, CDR2 SMNVEV (reference sequence). V dropped 8 bases and J dropped 4 bases, with 12 bases sitting between them. The CDR3 has 13 amino acids. CDR3 region: CASGRGWNQPQHF. Here the CDR3 DNA reads TGTGCCAGCGGAAGGGGGTGGAATCAGCCCCAGCATTTT.